Below, 15 T cell receptor beta chains from the same sample are listed, as sequenced in a study of T-cell reconstitution after alpha-beta-depleted transplantation in children. Preparation of the TCRbeta library involved a method that used unique molecular identifiers. In TCRdb, the PCR reads were re-called with MiXCR into one record per CDR3 protein. The repertoire holds some 200,000 distinct CDR3 sequences, roughly 15% seen once, with about 13% in the top ten. The material sequenced was PBMCs from the stem cell graft donor, taken from the stem cell graft. The receptors come from a human donor who donated a stem cell graft to a child with acute lymphoblastic leukemia.

For this clonotype: One end of the junction fails to match germline, which may point to a read error. J is TRBJ2-7 and V is TRBV20-1; 10 bases match TRBD2. This CDR3 has 21 residues. Germline V gives CDR1 DFQATT, CDR2 SNEGSKA (reference sequence). Written as DNA, the CDR3 is TGCTGTGCTAGAGATGGGATAGCGGGAGGTCCTACCCTGGGCGCATTTTCGGACGAGTACTTC. Translated: CCARDGIAGGPTLGAFSDEYF.

This clonotype came up many times. The chain is built from TRBV27 and TRBJ1-1, with D uncertain. Deletions cut 7 bases from V and 1 base from J, with 10 bases between. The CDR3 is made up of 13 amino acids. Germline CDR1 MNHEY, CDR2 SMNVEV (reference sequence). CDR3 bases: TGTGCCAGCAACCTACGGGGGAACACTGAAGCTTTCTTT. It encodes CASNLRGNTEAFF.

This clonotype was detected ten times or more. The chain uses TRBV20-1 and TRBJ2-7; 7 bases match TRBD1. With V trimmed by 3 bases and J by 3 bases, 20 bases remained unmatched. The V gene's germline CDR1 is DFQATT and CDR2 SNEGSKA (reference sequence). The CDR3 has 18 residues. CDR3 sequence: CSARRLVGVRDRVYEQYF. The CDR3 DNA is TGCAGTGCTAGGCGTCTGGTTGGGGTCCGAGACAGGGTCTACGAGCAGTACTTC.

This clonotype was observed many times. The chain has TRBV4-1 and TRBJ2-1, with TRBD2 matching 8 bases. Germline V CDR1 and CDR2: MGHRA, YSYEKL. The CDR3 loop spans 17 amino acids. Trimming at V came to 4 bases and at J to 3 bases, leaving 11 bases not matched to a gene. The CDR3 region has the DNA TGCGCCAGCAGCCTATATAGCGGGACCGAATTCTACAATGAGCAGTTCTTC. Its translation is CASSLYSGTEFYNEQFF.

This clonotype has a handful of counts. V usage is TRBV11-3 and J usage is TRBJ2-7; D call uncertain. In germline, CDR1 is SGHNT, CDR2 YENEEA. This CDR3 comprises 12 residues. The V gene lost 5 bases and the J gene lost 5 bases, with 10 bases spanning the gap. The CDR3 region is CASSRERDEQYF. CDR3 DNA: TGTGCCAGCAGCCGAGAACGGGACGAGCAGTACTTC.

The chain couples TRBV5-1 to TRBJ1-6; TRBD1 matches 12 bases. The CDR3 covers 16 residues. Germline values: CDR1 SGHRS, CDR2 YFSETQ. Germline trimming cut 4 bases from V and 10 bases from J; bases unmatched to any gene: 9. The DNA of the CDR3 is TGCGCCAGCAGCCCCGGGGGACAGGGGGCAGGGTCACCCCTCCACTTT. Amino acids: CASSPGGQGAGSPLHF.

This clonotype appeared many times. The V call is TRBV24-1, the J call TRBJ2-6; no definite D call. The CDR3 is 13 amino acids. The V gene's germline CDR1 is KGHDR and CDR2 SFDVKD. V was cut by 7 bases and J by 1 base, with 4 bases left in between. Written as DNA, the CDR3 is TGTGCCACCAGAGAATCTGGGGCCAACGTCCTGACTTTC. It specifies CATRESGANVLTF.

This clonotype was counted at least ten times. The rearrangement uses TRBV27 and TRBJ1-5; 7 bases fit TRBD1. Germline V CDR1 and CDR2: MNHEY, SMNVEV (reference sequence). The V segment lost 7 bases and the J segment 4 bases; nucleotides outside the gene matches: 10. CDR3 length equals 15 residues. The CDR3 nucleotides read TGTGCCAGCACTCCGGGGGGACAGAGAAATCAGCCCCAGCATTTT. This gives the protein CASTPGGQRNQPQHF.

The sample holds many counts of this clonotype. This sequence joins TRBV5-1 and TRBJ2-7, with D perhaps matching TRBD1 or TRBD2 (5 bases each). The CDR3 runs to 16 residues. Trimming stripped 0 bases from V and 0 bases from J, with 13 bases between. Germline CDR1 and CDR2: SGHRS and YFSETQ. The DNA for the CDR3 is TGCGCCAGCAGCTTGGATGGGGGAGAAAGCTCCTACGAGCAGTACTTC. This sequence encodes CASSLDGGESSYEQYF.

This clonotype was counted at least ten times. V and J are TRBV11-3 and TRBJ2-3; TRBD2 matches at 8 bases. The CDR3 extends over 15 amino acids. Germline V lookup: CDR1 SGHNT, CDR2 YENEEA. Trimming at V came to 10 bases and at J to 4 bases, leaving 13 bases not matched to a gene. The CDR3 is CATNPLAGVPDTQYF. The CDR3 DNA is TGTGCCACTAACCCTCTAGCGGGCGTTCCAGATACGCAGTATTTT.

This clonotype was counted ten times or more. A read error may explain this, as a much larger clone is one base away. The chain joins TRBV12-3 or TRBV12-4 to TRBJ2-7; D is uncertain. This CDR3 has 14 residues. The CDR3 DNA sequence: TGTGCCAGCAGTTTCGGGCAGGCTTACCTTGGGAAGGACTTC. This gives the protein CASSFGQAYLGKDF.

The chain joins TRBV25-1 to TRBJ1-1; the D gene is possibly TRBD1 (6 bases). The germline V and J ends were trimmed by 6 bases and 2 bases, with 13 bases remaining between them. CDR3 length equals 14 residues. Germline V lookup: CDR1 MGHDK, CDR2 SYGVNS. The CDR3 coding sequence is TGTGCCAGCAGCAGACTGGGACACAACACTGAAGCTTTCTTT. It codes for CASSRLGHNTEAFF.

This clonotype was observed a few times. The chain carries TRBV20-1 and TRBJ2-3; tentative D call: TRBD2 (6 bases). This CDR3 spans 14 amino acids. V was cut by 3 bases and J by 4 bases, with 14 bases left in between. The V gene's germline CDR1 is DFQATT and CDR2 SNEGSKA (reference sequence). The CDR3 is CSASPLAPADTQYF. The CDR3, as DNA: TGCAGTGCTAGTCCCCTAGCGCCTGCAGATACGCAGTATTTT.

This clonotype was detected many times. This rearrangement joins TRBV5-1 to TRBJ2-7; D possibly corresponds to TRBD2 (5 bases). V lost 0 bases and J 5 bases, leaving 12 bases between the germline ends. The CDR3 is 14 residues long. Germline V lookup: CDR1 SGHRS, CDR2 YFSETQ. The CDR3: CASSLDEGRNEQYF. The CDR3 DNA follows: TGCGCCAGCAGCTTGGACGAGGGTCGGAACGAGCAGTACTTC.

As to this clonotype: A much more abundant neighbour one base away suggests this may be a read error. Since the CDR3 does not end with the conserved phenylalanine or tryptophan, this likely comes from a read error. Because the CDR3's place on the DNA is in doubt, the DNA is left out and the CDR3 is given as listed by TCRdb. The chain employs TRBV21-1 and TRBJ2-7. TRBV21-1 is recorded as a pseudogene. Termini included, the CDR3 measures 9 amino acids. The CDR3 sequence is CAYSPEQYS.